This T cell receptor beta chain comes out of a study of blood T cell repertoires in COVID-19 (dated by TCRdb to about 2020). In the study overall: Samples from collaborators originated in the United States, Italy and Spain and spanned both the acute and convalescent phases of COVID-19. Where available, HLA class I and class II types were taken from metadata supplied by the sample provider and were not determined by assay-based typing. Samples came from the ongoing ImmuneRACE study (first 160 participants) plus 1,254 subjects from 6 global collaborators. The prospective study material was composed of cDNA or gDNA derived from T cells, B-cell-depleted T cells, or PBMCs. Subjects who had been exposed to COVID-19, were actively infected with it, or had recovered from it provided the deeply sampled blood TCRbeta repertoires that made up the dataset. The repertoires were made available in a free public database intended to serve as a resource for research on the immune response to SARS-CoV-2. The sample metadata nearly always contained a de-identified subject ID, COVID-19 status, age in years and sex. What the study reported, not specific to this receptor: The amount of clinical and demographic metadata varied by source and participant and was provided uncurated.

Based on the germline V gene, the CDR1 and CDR2 sequences are MGHRA and YSYEKL. V is shortened by 1 base, J by 3 bases, and the region joining them spans 11 bases. The CDR3 contains 15 residues, cysteine and phenylalanine counted. The DNA shown is the 45-base CDR3, in frame from base 1. TCRbeta CDR3 regions were amplified from genomic DNA using the immunoSEQ Assay, a bias-controlled multiplex PCR. Per the original workflow: The number of nucleated cells in each sample was estimated by amplification of reference gene primers within the assay. Sequence reads were collapsed and filtered to measure the absolute abundance of every unique TCRbeta CDR3 rearrangement. For each sample, productive Simpson clonality was calculated by taking the square root of Simpson's diversity index across productive rearrangements. TCRdb holds this immuneACCESS table with in-frame rearrangements only. Some clones are missing; in checked studies, unresolved V genes explain under half, and the rest has no known cause. The V and J calls and clone size come from that table; D and trimming were worked out from the DNA. This sample has about 250,000 clones in its table, and 70% to 90% of those were observed once. 0.9% to 1% of the sample rests with the top ten.

Comments on this clone: Its antigen has not been determined. Base qualities are not at hand, and no much larger clone is one base apart.

Another Seattle source contributed samples from volunteer blood donors who had recovered from COVID-19. Collaborating institutions collected whole blood in K2EDTA tubes following their own protocols. For TCRbeta analysis, collaborators shipped samples as frozen whole blood, isolated PBMCs, or DNA extracted from either of those sample types. The TCR sequence derives from a woman in her forties who had recovered from COVID-19. Sequencing used peripheral blood. Recombination joined TRBV4-1 with TRBJ2-3; no D gene can be assigned with confidence. The CDR3 amino acid sequence is: CASSQVPQTTDTQYF. The bases are TGCGCCAGCAGCCAAGTTCCCCAAACTACAGATACGCAGTATTTT.